One sample yielded the 32 T cell receptor beta chains listed below, sequenced in a study of blood T cell repertoires in COVID-19. Sequencing used immunoSEQ multiplex PCR; TCRdb keeps in-frame clones, though not all of them. The data show some 130,000 clones, with 85% to 90% seen just once and 2.5% held by the top ten. The sample consisted of peripheral blood. The receptors here all came from a man over 45 with active COVID-19.

This clone was recorded only once. At one boundary the junction diverges from the germline segment, which might be a read error. The V call is TRBV11-2, the J call TRBJ2-3; a weak D match, TRBD1 (6 bases). This CDR3 spans 16 amino acids. CDR1 and CDR2 (germline): SGHAT, FQNNGV. The CDR3 is CASSLETNRVGDTQYF. DNA for the CDR3: TGTGCCAGCAGTTTAGAGACAAACAGGGTTGGAGATACGCAGTATTTT.

The V and J genes are TRBV2 and TRBJ1-2; 11 bases are shared with TRBD1. CDR1 SNHLY and CDR2 FYNNEI come from the germline V gene. Trimming removed 1 base from V and 4 bases from J; junction bases left unmatched: 2. This CDR3 region has 15 residues. CDR3 nucleotides: TGTGCCAGCAGTGAAGGCGGGACAGGGGGCTATGGCTACACCTTC. This codes for CASSEGGTGGYGYTF.

This clone is a singleton in its sample. This sequence joins TRBV24-1 and TRBJ2-3, with TRBD1 matching 7 bases. The trim removed 2 bases at V and 6 bases at J, leaving 4 bases unmatched. The CDR3 covers 14 residues. The germline gives CDR1 KGHDR, CDR2 SFDVKD. The CDR3 spells CATSDSGRGDTQYF. CDR3 in DNA: TGTGCCACCAGTGATTCGGGCAGGGGGGATACGCAGTATTTT.

The CDR3 region has the DNA TGTGCCAGCTCACCACGGGACAGGGTACTTATCACAGATACGCAGTATTTT. Amino acid sequence: CASSPRDRVLITDTQYF. V and J are TRBV18 and TRBJ2-3; TRBD1 matches 9 bases. J lost 2 bases, V lost 1 base, and 7 bases had no gene match. The germline V gene has CDR1 KGHSH and CDR2 LQKENI. The CDR3 loop spans 17 amino acids.

The chain employs TRBV19 and TRBJ1-5; D possibly corresponds to TRBD1 (6 bases). V gave up 9 bases and J gave up 0 bases, with 12 bases separating them. Germline V CDR1 and CDR2: LNHDA, SQIVND (reference sequence). CDR3 length equals 14 residues. In DNA form, the CDR3 reads TGTGCCAGCACCCACAGGGATAGCAATCAGCCCCAGCATTTT. Translation: CASTHRDSNQPQHF.

This clone has a handful of counts. The genes are TRBV29-1 and TRBJ2-7; TRBD1 matches at 7 bases. This CDR3 has 12 residues. Germline V gene sequence: CDR1 SQVTM, CDR2 ANQGSEA. V shed 4 bases and J 4 bases; nucleotides not matched to a gene: 4. The CDR3 loop reads CSVVGTVYEQYF. Written as DNA, the CDR3 is TGCAGCGTTGTTGGGACAGTATACGAGCAGTACTTC.

The chain couples TRBV7-3 to TRBJ1-1, with 7 bases aligning to TRBD1. This CDR3 comprises 14 residues. Germline trimming cut 4 bases from V and 5 bases from J; bases unmatched to any gene: 7. The germline CDR1 and CDR2 sequences are SGHTA and FQGTGA. The CDR3 here is CASSSDRVGTEAFF. The CDR3 region has the DNA TGTGCCAGCAGCTCCGACAGGGTTGGAACTGAAGCTTTCTTT.

This clone was counted at least ten times. The CDR3 sequence is CASSQDPGLGELFF. The DNA for the CDR3 is TGCGCCAGCAGCCAAGATCCAGGGCTCGGGGAGCTGTTTTTT. J is TRBJ2-2 and V is TRBV4-3; perhaps TRBD1 as D (5 bases). Trimming left V 0 bases short and J 7 bases short, with 9 bases between. In germline, CDR1 is LGHNA, CDR2 YSLEER. The length of the CDR3 is 14 residues.

The rearrangement joins TRBV3-1 (or the pseudogene TRBV3-2) to TRBJ2-5; TRBD1 agrees at 10 bases. V trimming: 4 bases; J trimming: 2 bases; junction bases outside the gene matches: 7. This CDR3 contains 16 residues. Germline V gene data show CDR1 as LGHDT and CDR2 as YNNKEL (reference sequence). The CDR3, as DNA: TGTGCCAGCAGCCCCCGGACAGGGGGAGGACAAGAGACCCAGTACTTC. Its protein is CASSPRTGGGQETQYF.

Comment on this clone: Other DNA variants within this sample encode the same CDR3. The J gene is TRBJ2-5, the V gene TRBV6-2 or TRBV6-3; possible D gene TRBD1, 6 bases. CDR1 is MNHEY, CDR2 SVGEGT, per germline. The V end was cut by 6 bases, the J end by 4 bases, with 9 bases between. The CDR3 has 12 residues. In DNA form, the CDR3 reads TGTGCCAGCAGCCTACAGGGAGAGACCCAGTACTTC. Its protein is CASSLQGETQYF.

The V call is TRBV24-1, the J call TRBJ1-4; D gene unclear. CDR1 and CDR2 from the germline V gene are KGHDR and SFDVKD. CDR3 size: 12 residues. V lost 4 bases to trimming and J lost 11 bases, with 10 bases between them. The CDR3 DNA reads TGTGCCACCAGTGAAACTGGAGGGAAACTGTTTTTT. It is translated as CATSETGGKLFF.

The V gene is TRBV7-2, the J gene TRBJ2-1; 15 positions match TRBD2. V was pared by 5 bases and J by 4 bases, with 6 bases of the junction left unmatched. Germline V gene data show CDR1 as SGHTA and CDR2 as FQGNSA. The CDR3 consists of 17 residues. CDR3 protein: CASSPGGTSGGYNEQFF. The CDR3, as DNA: TGTGCCAGCAGCCCCGGAGGGACTAGCGGGGGGTACAATGAGCAGTTCTTC.

The table lists this clone with a few counts. The gene calls are TRBV3-1 (or the pseudogene TRBV3-2) and TRBJ1-1, with 8 bases that match TRBD1. Per germline, CDR1 LGHDT and CDR2 YNNKEL (reference sequence). V was pared by 2 bases and J by 5 bases, with 7 bases of the junction left unmatched. This CDR3 comprises 15 residues. CDR3 protein: CASSQYRGKGTEAFF. Here the CDR3 DNA reads TGTGCCAGCAGCCAATACAGGGGGAAGGGGACTGAAGCTTTCTTT.

The chain employs TRBV5-1 and TRBJ2-7; 8 bases map to TRBD1. With 3 bases clipped from V and 0 bases from J, the junction kept 2 bases outside the gene matches. Germline CDR1 reads SGHRS; CDR2 reads YFSETQ. The CDR3 totals 14 residues. CDR3 sequence reads: CASSSTGGSYEQYF. CDR3 DNA sequence: TGCGCCAGCAGCTCTACAGGGGGCTCCTACGAGCAGTACTTC.

The rearrangement links TRBV7-6 to TRBJ1-1; a weak D match, TRBD1 (5 bases). Trimming removed 0 bases at V and 5 bases at J, with 13 bases between. CDR3 length: 15 residues. The germline CDR1 and CDR2 sequences are SGHVS and FNYEAQ. CDR3: CASSLARQGRTEAFF. In DNA, the CDR3 is TGTGCCAGCAGCTTAGCGCGGCAGGGTCGAACTGAAGCTTTCTTT. The full variable domain, rest sourced from reference TRBV7-6 and TRBJ1-1, is GAGVSQSPRYKVTKRGQDVALRCDPISGHVSLYWYRQALGQGPEFLTYFNYEAQQDKSGLPNDRFSAERPEGSISTLTIQRTEQRDSAMYRCASSLARQGRTEAFFGQGTRLTVV.

This sequence joins TRBV21-1 and TRBJ1-1; TRBD1, the D gene given by the table, was not confirmed from the DNA. TRBV21-1 is noted as a pseudogene. The CDR3 runs 15 residues. The CDR3 nucleotides read TGTGCCAGCAGCAAATACGACGGACAGAACACTGAAGCTTTCTTT. Amino acids: CASSKYDGQNTEAFF.

The CDR3 DNA follows: TGCAGCGTTGAGGTCCAGGGGGCGCACACTGAAGCTTTCTTT. Its protein product is CSVEVQGAHTEAFF. The chain recombines TRBV29-1 with TRBJ1-1, with 8 bases that match TRBD1. The J segment lost 3 bases and the V segment lost 3 bases, leaving 6 bases of the junction unmatched. The length of the CDR3 is 14 residues. Germline CDR1 reads SQVTM; CDR2 reads ANQGSEA.

The J gene is TRBJ2-7, the V gene TRBV5-1, with TRBD2 matching over 7 bases. The CDR3 has 16 residues. V shed 5 bases and J 4 bases; nucleotides not matched to a gene: 15. Germline values: CDR1 SGHRS, CDR2 YFSETQ. CDR3 sequence: CASRLGPAGKLYEQYF. The DNA of the CDR3 is TGCGCCAGCAGACTGGGGCCAGCGGGGAAACTTTACGAGCAGTACTTC.

The chain recombines TRBV5-5 with TRBJ1-4; 10 bases fit TRBD1. This CDR3 comprises 15 residues. The junction had 7 bases not matched to a gene; V was cut back by 3 bases and J by 8 bases. CDR1 and CDR2 from the germline V gene are SGHKS and YYEKEE (reference sequence). CDR3 DNA: TGTGCCAGCAGCTGGGGTGGACAGGGGGGCGAAAAACTGTTTTTT. It codes for CASSWGGQGGEKLFF.

V gene TRBV2 combines with J gene TRBJ2-3, with 7 bases fitting TRBD2. Unmatched junction bases numbered 13, after V lost 10 bases and J lost 6 bases. This CDR3 comprises 14 residues. CDR1 and CDR2 from the germline V gene are SNHLY and FYNNEI. The CDR3: CAITRTSTMDTQYF. DNA for the CDR3: TGTGCCATCACACGGACTAGTACTATGGATACGCAGTATTTT.

The V and J genes are TRBV5-1 and TRBJ1-5; D not resolved. V gave up 4 bases and J gave up 5 bases, with 13 bases separating them. The CDR3 runs 14 residues. Germline V gives CDR1 SGHRS, CDR2 YFSETQ. The CDR3 loop reads CASSAGLGDQPQHF. CDR3 DNA: TGCGCCAGCAGCGCGGGTTTGGGTGATCAGCCCCAGCATTTT. Together with reference TRBV5-1 and TRBJ1-5, the CDR3 gives the full variable domain: KAGVTQTPRYLIKTRGQQVTLSCSPISGHRSVSWYQQTPGQGLQFLFEYFSETQRNKGNFPGRFSGRQFSNSRSEMNVSTLELGDSALYLCASSAGLGDQPQHFGDGTRLSIL.

The V call is TRBV6-4, the J call TRBJ1-1; D gene uncertain. Per the germline V gene, CDR1 is MRHNA and CDR2 is SNTAGT. Trimming shortened V by 4 bases and J by 1 base, and 13 bases separated the two germline ends. The CDR3 length is 15 residues. The CDR3 nucleotides read TGTGCCAGCAGTGGTCCCTCCGGGAAGAACACTGAAGCTTTCTTT. Translated: CASSGPSGKNTEAFF.

J is TRBJ1-1 and V is TRBV11-2; no clear D. The germline gives CDR1 SGHAT, CDR2 FQNNGV. The CDR3 totals 15 residues. V lost 5 bases and J 3 bases, leaving 16 bases between the germline ends. The CDR3 loop is CASSPPAVGHTEAFF. The CDR3 DNA reads TGTGCCAGCAGCCCCCCCGCTGTGGGCCACACTGAAGCTTTCTTT.

This clone was seen a few times. V gene TRBV18 combines with J gene TRBJ1-6; D unresolved. This CDR3 region has 12 residues. Per the germline V gene, CDR1 is KGHSH and CDR2 is LQKENI. V dropped 3 bases and J dropped 7 bases, with 4 bases sitting between them. The CDR3 loop is CASSPSNSPLHF. DNA for the CDR3: TGTGCCAGCTCACCTTCGAATTCACCCCTCCACTTT.

The V call is TRBV6-5, the J call TRBJ1-2; D is possibly TRBD1 (6 bases). Trimming cost V 2 bases and J 6 bases, with 16 bases left between them. CDR1 and CDR2 from the germline V gene are MNHEY and SVGAGI. The CDR3 runs to 15 residues. The chain's CDR3 is CASSYDPGTPHGYTF. The CDR3 DNA reads as TGTGCCAGCAGTTACGACCCTGGGACACCCCATGGCTACACCTTC.

This chain connects TRBV6-2 or TRBV6-3 to TRBJ2-7; no clear D gene. Germline CDR1 is MNHEY and CDR2 is SVGEGT. CDR3 length: 11 amino acids. V lost 3 bases to trimming and J lost 8 bases, with 8 bases between them. The CDR3 DNA sequence: TGTGCCAGCAGTTATCCTGGGCAGCAGTACTTC. Residues: CASSYPGQQYF.

This chain joins TRBV5-1 and TRBJ2-3, with D maybe TRBD1 (6 bases). V lost 0 bases to trimming and J lost 6 bases, with 14 bases between them. Germline lookup yields CDR1 SGHRS and CDR2 YFSETQ. This CDR3 spans 15 amino acids. The CDR3 spells CASSLETSGVDTQYF. The CDR3 DNA reads as TGCGCCAGCAGCTTGGAAACGTCAGGGGTCGATACGCAGTATTTT.

This clone was seen once. The V gene is TRBV6-6, the J gene TRBJ1-5; the D gene is possibly TRBD1 (6 bases). The CDR3 is made up of 14 amino acids. Germline V lookup: CDR1 MNHNY, CDR2 SVGAGI (reference sequence). V was cut by 4 bases and J by 1 base, with 8 bases left in between. CDR3 bases: TGTGCCAGCAGTTCAGGGGCCAGCAATCAGCCCCAGCATTTT. It yields the protein CASSSGASNQPQHF.

This rearrangement joins TRBV27 to TRBJ1-1; D gene uncertain. The V end was cut by 5 bases, the J end by 1 base, with 14 bases between. The CDR3 totals 15 residues. The germline gives CDR1 MNHEY, CDR2 SMNVEV (reference sequence). CDR3 region: CASSPGARPNTEAFF. CDR3 in DNA: TGTGCCAGCAGTCCAGGTGCGAGACCGAACACTGAAGCTTTCTTT.

V is TRBV6-5 and J is TRBJ1-2; 8 bases agree with TRBD1. Germline V gene lookup returns CDR1 MNHEY and CDR2 SVGAGI. V shed 6 bases, J shed 8 bases, and the junction held 5 bases outside the gene matches. CDR3 length: 12 residues. CDR3 in amino acids: CASRAGGGGYTF. The CDR3 DNA is TGTGCCAGCAGGGCAGGGGGCGGAGGCTACACCTTC.

The rearrangement uses TRBV4-2 and TRBJ2-1; tentatively, D is TRBD2 (6 bases). Per germline, CDR1 LGHNA and CDR2 YNFKEQ. Trimming removed 3 bases at V and 4 bases at J, with 28 bases between. The CDR3 contains 20 residues. In DNA, the CDR3 is TGTGCCAGCAGCCACCCGTGGGCCGTATTTAGCGGACGAACTTACAATGAGCAGTTCTTC. Amino acid sequence: CASSHPWAVFSGRTYNEQFF.

The chain links TRBV13 to TRBJ1-6; D may be TRBD1 (6 bases). CDR1 PRHDT and CDR2 FYEKMQ come from the germline V gene (reference sequence). The CDR3 covers 15 residues. V lost 5 bases and J lost 7, with 15 bases in between. Here the CDR3 reads CASSIGTKPNSPLHF. DNA for the CDR3: TGTGCCAGCAGCATCGGGACAAAACCAAATTCACCCCTCCACTTT.